This TCR beta chain was identified in a study of cytomegalovirus exposure and HLA in healthy donors. Vbeta (60) and Jbeta (13) primers were used in the PCR. Clones were sequenced by immunoSEQ multiplex PCR, and TCRdb holds only the in-frame ones, with some missing. The sample holds about 210,000 clones, about 86% seen once. Germline V gene lookup returns CDR1 SGDLS and CDR2 YYNGEE. Losses at the gene ends were 0 bases for V and 5 bases for J; bases not matched to a gene: 4. The CDR3 runs 15 residues. This chain connects TRBV9 to TRBJ2-3; 9 bases fit TRBD1. This sequence was found in a man between 40 and 49 years old in good health and CMV-seropositive. The sample comprised PBMCs. Here the CDR3 reads CASSVAPTGGDTQYF. The CDR3 DNA reads TGTGCCAGCAGCGTAGCCCCGACAGGGGGAGATACGCAGTATTTT.